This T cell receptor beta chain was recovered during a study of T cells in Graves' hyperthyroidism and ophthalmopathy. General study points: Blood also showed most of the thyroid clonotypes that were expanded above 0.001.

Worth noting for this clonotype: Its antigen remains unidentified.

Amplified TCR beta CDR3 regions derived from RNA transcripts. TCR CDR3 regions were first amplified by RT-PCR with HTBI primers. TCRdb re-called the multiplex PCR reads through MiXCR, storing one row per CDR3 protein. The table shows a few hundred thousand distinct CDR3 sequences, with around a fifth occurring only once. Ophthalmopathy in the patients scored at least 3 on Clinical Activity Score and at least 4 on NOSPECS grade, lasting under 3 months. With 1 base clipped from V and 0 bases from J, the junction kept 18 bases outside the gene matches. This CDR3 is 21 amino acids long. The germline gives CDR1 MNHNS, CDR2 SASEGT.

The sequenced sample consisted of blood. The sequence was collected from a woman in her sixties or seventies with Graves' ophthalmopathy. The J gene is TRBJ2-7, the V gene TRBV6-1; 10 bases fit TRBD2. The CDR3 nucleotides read TGTGCCAGCAGTGAAGAGGGGGGTCTGTTTAGCGGGAGGCCAAGCTCCTACGAGCAGTACTTC. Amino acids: CASSEEGGLFSGRPSSYEQYF.